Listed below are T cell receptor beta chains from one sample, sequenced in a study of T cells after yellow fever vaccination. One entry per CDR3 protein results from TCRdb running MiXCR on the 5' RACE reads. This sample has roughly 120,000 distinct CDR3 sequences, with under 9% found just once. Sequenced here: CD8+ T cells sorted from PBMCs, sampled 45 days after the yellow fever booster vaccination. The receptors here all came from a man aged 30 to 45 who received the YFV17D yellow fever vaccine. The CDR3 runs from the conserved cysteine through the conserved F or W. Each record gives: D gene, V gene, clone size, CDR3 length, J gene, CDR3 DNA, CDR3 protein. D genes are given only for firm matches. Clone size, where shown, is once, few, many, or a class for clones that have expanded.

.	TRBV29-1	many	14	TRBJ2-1	TGCAGCGTTGACGGGACCAACACTTACAATGAGCAGTTCTTC	CSVDGTNTYNEQFF
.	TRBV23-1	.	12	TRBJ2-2	TGCGCCAGCAACGGGTTTTCCGGGGAGCTGTTTTTT	CASNGFSGELFF
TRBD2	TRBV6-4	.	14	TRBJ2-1	TGTGCCAGCAGTGACTCTCCGGGGGGCAATGAGCAGTTCTTC	CASSDSPGGNEQFF
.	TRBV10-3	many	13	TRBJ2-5	TGTGCCATCAGTGAATGGTTGCGGGAGACCCAGTACTTC	CAISEWLRETQYF
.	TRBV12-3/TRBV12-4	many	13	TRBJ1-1	TGTGCCAGCAGCTTAACAGGAGCCTCTGAAGCTTTCTTT	CASSLTGASEAFF
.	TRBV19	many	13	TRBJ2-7	TGTGCCAGTAGCCCCGGGAGCTCCTACGAGCAGTACTTC	CASSPGSSYEQYF
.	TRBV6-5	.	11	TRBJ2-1	TGTGCCAGTGTAGGGCCGGGTGAGCAGTTCTTC	CASVGPGEQFF
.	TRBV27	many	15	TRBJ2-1	TGTGCCAGCAGTTTATCCGCCGGTAAAATGGATGAGCAGTTCTTC	CASSLSAGKMDEQFF
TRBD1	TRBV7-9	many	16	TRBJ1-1	TGTGCCAGCAGCCTAGGGACAGGGACGCCGAACACTGAAGCTTTCTTT	CASSLGTGTPNTEAFF
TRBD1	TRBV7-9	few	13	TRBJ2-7	TGTGCCAGCAGCACCCAGGGGGACTACGAGCAGTACTTC	CASSTQGDYEQYF
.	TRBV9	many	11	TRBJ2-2	TGTGCCAGCAGCCAGACCGGGGAGCTGTTTTTT	CASSQTGELFF
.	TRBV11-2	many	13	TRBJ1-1	TGTGCCAGCAGCTTTGGGGCAGGTTTTGGGGCTTTCTTT	CASSFGAGFGAFF
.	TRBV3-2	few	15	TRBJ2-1	TGTGCCAGCTGTCCCCCGGGACAGGGTTACAATGAGCAGTTCTTC	CASCPPGQGYNEQFF
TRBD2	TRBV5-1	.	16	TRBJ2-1	TGCGCCAGCAGCTTGGCCCTAGCGGGAGTAGACAATGAGCAGTTCTTC	CASSLALAGVDNEQFF
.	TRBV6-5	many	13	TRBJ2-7	TGTGCCAGCAGTTACTCAAGGGCGGGGGAGCAGTACTTC	CASSYSRAGEQYF
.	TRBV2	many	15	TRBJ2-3	TGTGCCAGCAGTGAAGGGAACTTCCGGGGGGATACGCAGTATTTT	CASSEGNFRGDTQYF
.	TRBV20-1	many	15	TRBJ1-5	TGCAGTGCTCGCGGGACACCAAAATTCAATCAGCCCCAGCATTTT	CSARGTPKFNQPQHF
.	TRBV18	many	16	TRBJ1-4	TGTGCCAGCTCAGTTCAAAGGCCGGCGAGTAATGAAAAACTGTTTTTT	CASSVQRPASNEKLFF
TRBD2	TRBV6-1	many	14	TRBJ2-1	TGTGCCAGCAGTAGGACTAGCGCTATCAATGAGCAGTTCTTC	CASSRTSAINEQFF
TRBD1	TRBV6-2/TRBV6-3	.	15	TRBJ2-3	TGTGCCAGCAGCTTCTTCGCGGACAGGTCAGATACGCAGTATTTT	CASSFFADRSDTQYF
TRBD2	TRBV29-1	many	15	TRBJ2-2	TGCAGCGTTGTACTGTTAGCGGGGAACACCGGGGAGCTGTTTTTT	CSVVLLAGNTGELFF
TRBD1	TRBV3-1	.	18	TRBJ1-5	TGTACCTTCAGTCCCCCCCGGGACAGGGGCTATAGCAATCAGCCCCAGCATTTT	CTFSPPRDRGYSNQPQHF
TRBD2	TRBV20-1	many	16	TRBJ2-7	TGCAGTGCTAGAGATCCGGCAGGACTAGTGTCATACGAGCAGTACTTC	CSARDPAGLVSYEQYF
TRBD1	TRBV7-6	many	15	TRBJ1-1	TGTGCCAGCAGCGGACAGGGAGAAGTAGGGACTGAAGCTTTCTTT	CASSGQGEVGTEAFF
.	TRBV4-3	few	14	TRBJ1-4	TGCGCCAGCAGCCAGGGGGTAACTAATGAAAAACTGTTTTTT	CASSQGVTNEKLFF
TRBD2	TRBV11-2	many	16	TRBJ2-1	TGTGCCAGCAGGGATAGCGGGAGGGAGTCCTACAATGAGCAGTTCTTC	CASRDSGRESYNEQFF
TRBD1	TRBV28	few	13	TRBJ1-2	TGTGCCAGCAGTTTAGGGCAGGGGGGAGGCTACACCTTC	CASSLGQGGGYTF
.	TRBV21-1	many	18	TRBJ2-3	TGTGCCAGCAGCAAGTTTTGCCACCGGGACAGGGGATTAGATACGCAGTATTTT	CASSKFCHRDRGLDTQYF
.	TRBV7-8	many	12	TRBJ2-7	TGTGCCAGCAGCTTAGCGGAGTACGAGCAGTACTTC	CASSLAEYEQYF
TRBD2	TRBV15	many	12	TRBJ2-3	TGTGCCACCAGCAGAGATCGGGAGGAGGAGTATTTT	CATSRDREEEYF
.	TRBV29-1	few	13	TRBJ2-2	TGCAGCGTTGATCCAGGGGGGACCGGGGAGCTGTTTTTT	CSVDPGGTGELFF
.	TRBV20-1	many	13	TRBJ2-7	TGCAGTGCGAGGGGGACAAACCCCTACGAGCAGTACTTC	CSARGTNPYEQYF
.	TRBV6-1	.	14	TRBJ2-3	TGTGCCAGCAGCGACATGCGGGGCACAGATACGCAGTATTTT	CASSDMRGTDTQYF
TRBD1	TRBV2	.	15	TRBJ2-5	TGTGCCAGCAGTGATCCGTCCGACAGGGAAGAGACCCAGTACTTC	CASSDPSDREETQYF